A selection of T cell receptor beta chains follows, all from one sample in a study of regulatory T cells in long-lasting Graves disease. From the multiplex PCR reads, TCRdb called clonotypes with MiXCR, one entry per CDR3 protein. The profile covers 450,000 to 500,000 distinct CDR3 sequences, with under 20% appearing a single time and more than 9% taken by the ten largest. These data also formed part of another study, on T cells in Graves' hyperthyroidism and ophthalmopathy.

The source was peripheral blood mononuclear cells (PBMCs), collected at new diagnosis, from a patient treated with antithyroid drugs. These receptor sequences come from a man aged 40-55 years with Graves disease. Each CDR3 is given with its conserved first and last residue. The D gene is left open where the match is weak. The size entry is marked missing in some rows and otherwise reads once, few, many or a size class.

>TRBV28|TRBJ2-7|TRBD1|many
TGTGCCAGCAGTTTAGAAGTTGGGAACGGGACAGGTCCCTACGAGCAGTACTTC
CASSLEVGNGTGPYEQYF
>TRBV6-1|TRBJ1-2|-|many
TGTGCCAGTAGTGAAGTGTGGCGATCACATTATGGCTACACCTTC
CASSEVWRSHYGYTF
>TRBV5-1|TRBJ1-4|-|-
TGCGCCAGCAGCTGGAAGGGAGGGGAAAAACTGTTTTTT
CASSWKGGEKLFF
>TRBV27|TRBJ1-2|TRBD1|few
TGTGCCAGCAGTTTACCGTGGACAGGATCAAGTAGCTACACCTTC
CASSLPWTGSSSYTF
>TRBV5-1|TRBJ2-3|TRBD2|few
TGCGCCAGCAGCTTGGGGGATTCGGCTAGCGGGAGTAATACAGATACGCAGTATTTT
CASSLGDSASGSNTDTQYF
>TRBV20-1|TRBJ1-1|TRBD1|-
TGCAGTGCTAGAGATCGGACAGGGGGGAGGGCTGAAGCTTTCTTT
CSARDRTGGRAEAFF
>TRBV12-3/TRBV12-4|TRBJ1-2|-|many
TGTGCCAGCAGTCTCGAGACACTCCTCGTTAACTATGGCTACACCTTC
CASSLETLLVNYGYTF
>TRBV12-5|TRBJ2-6|-|-
TGTGCTAGTGGTTTGGCAAGGAGTGTCTCCCAAGTCACCTTCTCTGGGGCCAACGTCCTGACTTTC
CASGLARSVSQVTFSGANVLTF
>TRBV9|TRBJ1-4|-|few
TGTGCCAGCAGCGTAGCTGGGCGGCTTAATGAAAAACTGTTTTTT
CASSVAGRLNEKLFF
>TRBV12-3/TRBV12-4|TRBJ2-1|TRBD2|many
TGTGCCAGCAGTTACCTTGCTAGCGGGAGTAACTATGAGCAGTTCTTC
CASSYLASGSNYEQFF
>TRBV14|TRBJ2-6|TRBD2|-
TGTGCCAGCAGCCTCGGGAGGAGGGGACGGGCCAACGTCCTGACTTTC
CASSLGRRGRANVLTF
>TRBV2|TRBJ2-1|TRBD2|many
TGTGCCAGCAGGGACGACTTAGCGGGCTACAATGAGCAGTTCTTC
CASRDDLAGYNEQFF
>TRBV30|TRBJ2-1|TRBD1|many
TGTGCCTGGAGTACAGGACAGGCGTACAATGAGCAGTTCTTC
CAWSTGQAYNEQFF
>TRBV27|TRBJ2-1|-|many
TGTGCCAGCACCCAGGGGAAGACAGGTCACAATGAGCAGTTCTTC
CASTQGKTGHNEQFF
>TRBV20-1|TRBJ1-1|TRBD1|-
TGCAGTACTCATCGACAGGGAACCATGAACACTGAAGCTTTCTTT
CSTHRQGTMNTEAFF
>TRBV28|TRBJ1-6|-|many
TGTGCCAGCAGTTTTGGGTGGTCGCCAGGGCTCCACTTT
CASSFGWSPGLHF
>TRBV7-3|TRBJ2-7|TRBD2|many
TGTGCCAGCAGCTTAGGACTAGCGGGGACTGGGGAGCAGTACTTC
CASSLGLAGTGEQYF
>TRBV5-1|TRBJ1-2|-|many
TGCGCCAGCAGCTTGGGACTCCAGGACAGCTACACCTTC
CASSLGLQDSYTF
>TRBV7-6|TRBJ2-2|-|few
TGTGCCAGCAGCTTCCAGGGGGGATTGAACACCGGGGAGCTGTTTTTT
CASSFQGGLNTGELFF
>TRBV7-3|TRBJ2-2|-|many
TGTGCCAGCAGCTATGGGACCTTTAACACCGGGGAGCTGTTTTTT
CASSYGTFNTGELFF
>TRBV15|TRBJ2-4|-|-
TGTGCCACCAGCAGGGCAATCCTTGTTGGAAACATTCAGTACTTC
CATSRAILVGNIQYF
>TRBV6-5|TRBJ2-7|-|-
TGTGCCAGCAGTTACTCGCAGGGGAGGATTAGCGAGCAGTACTTC
CASSYSQGRISEQYF
>TRBV6-1|TRBJ1-1|-|many
TGTGCCAGCAGTGAAGCGCTGTCCAGACTTCCTGAAGCTTTCTTT
CASSEALSRLPEAFF
>TRBV3-1|TRBJ1-1|-|-
TGTGCCAGCAGCCTCCGAAGAAAGAGCACTGAAGCTTTCTTT
CASSLRRKSTEAFF
>TRBV20-1|TRBJ1-5|TRBD1|few
TGCAGCTGTGACAGGGACGAGGCCCAGCATTTT
CSCDRDEAQHF
>TRBV7-9|TRBJ1-2|TRBD1|-
TGTGCCAGCAGCGGTGTGGTGGGGACAGACTATGGCTACACCTTC
CASSGVVGTDYGYTF
>TRBV19|TRBJ2-2|TRBD1|-
TGTGCCAGTAGAACAGGGGTCAGTAAAATAACCGGGGAGCTGTTTTTT
CASRTGVSKITGELFF
>TRBV12-3/TRBV12-4|TRBJ2-1|TRBD2|-
TGTGCCAGCAGCTCGACTAGCGGGAGATTCAATGAGCAGTTCTTC
CASSSTSGRFNEQFF
>TRBV6-2/TRBV6-3|TRBJ2-7|-|many
TGTGCCAGCAGTTACGAGGGGAGTTACTCCTACGAGCAGTACTTC
CASSYEGSYSYEQYF
>TRBV7-9|TRBJ2-1|TRBD2|-
TGTGCCAGCAGTCGGGCGGGACTAACCAATGAGCAGTTCTTC
CASSRAGLTNEQFF
>TRBV20-1|TRBJ1-5|-|many
TGCAGTGCTTTGGACCTAAACAATCAGCCCCAGCATTTT
CSALDLNNQPQHF
>TRBV29-1|TRBJ2-7|TRBD2|few
TGCAGCGTTGAAGGGGTAGGGAGGGTCGGGGACGAGCAGTACTTC
CSVEGVGRVGDEQYF
>TRBV29-1|TRBJ2-5|TRBD1|-
TGCAGCGTTAGGGACAGGGATGATCAAGAGACCCAGTACTTC
CSVRDRDDQETQYF
>TRBV30|TRBJ2-7|TRBD2|many
TGTGCCTGGAGTAAACGGGGGGGCCAGAGTAACGAGCAGTACTTC
CAWSKRGGQSNEQYF
>TRBV12-3/TRBV12-4|TRBJ1-5|-|few
TGTGCCAGCACCACAGCTCTGGGGAATCAGCCCCAGCATTTT
CASTTALGNQPQHF
>TRBV5-6|TRBJ2-2|-|-
TGTGCCAGCGCCCCCCGGGCACGGAACACCGGGGAGCTGTTTTTT
CASAPRARNTGELFF
>TRBV20-1|TRBJ2-7|TRBD1|many
TGCAGTGCTAGAGATCTAGGGACAGGAACCTACGAGCAGTACTTC
CSARDLGTGTYEQYF
>TRBV5-5|TRBJ1-1|-|many
TGTGCCAGCAGCAGCCGGGGCACCATGAACACTGAAGCTTTCTTT
CASSSRGTMNTEAFF
>TRBV24-1|TRBJ1-1|-|many
TGTGCCACGGGGTCCCTTGTAGGGGGCACTGAAGCTTTCTTT
CATGSLVGGTEAFF
>TRBV5-1|TRBJ2-2|-|-
TGCGCCAGCACCTACCAAACAGGGTTCAACACCGGGGAGCTGTTTTTT
CASTYQTGFNTGELFF
>TRBV27|TRBJ2-3|-|few
TGTGCCAGCAGTTCAGGGGATCGGGGGCGCACAGATACGCAGTATTTT
CASSSGDRGRTDTQYF
>TRBV28|TRBJ2-5|-|-
TGTGCCAGCAGTTTGTGGGGGAAGGAGACCCAGTACTTC
CASSLWGKETQYF
>TRBV3-1|TRBJ2-7|-|many
TGTGCCAGACAGTCAACCGCGGATTTCTACGAGCAGTACTTC
CARQSTADFYEQYF
>TRBV19|TRBJ1-1|TRBD1|once
TGTGCCAGTAGTTACCGGACAGGGATGAACACTGAAGCTTTCTTT
CASSYRTGMNTEAFF
>TRBV3-1|TRBJ1-5|-|-
TGTGCCAGCAGCCAAGATCCTCTCTCCCCCCCCCAGCATTTT
CASSQDPLSPPQHF
>TRBV7-8|TRBJ1-4|-|few
TGTGCCAGCAGCTACACTCCAGGGGCAACTAATGAAAAACTGTTTTTT
CASSYTPGATNEKLFF
>TRBV7-6|TRBJ2-7|-|many
TGTGCCAGCAGCTTAAGCGCCTCCTCCTACGAGCAGTACTTC
CASSLSASSYEQYF
>TRBV28|TRBJ2-3|TRBD2|many
TGTGCCAGCAGTTCGGGAGGGGCAGCAGATACGCAGTATTTT
CASSSGGAADTQYF
>TRBV30|TRBJ2-7|TRBD1|few
TGTGCCTGGAACCGGGACAGGGGTTCCTACGAGCAGTACTTC
CAWNRDRGSYEQYF
>TRBV20-1|TRBJ2-5|-|many
TGCAGTGCAAGGACAGAGAAACAAGAGACCCAGTACTTC
CSARTEKQETQYF
>TRBV19|TRBJ2-3|TRBD1|-
TGTGCCAGTAGTCCTGGACAGGGGATGGGGAGTACGCAGTATTTT
CASSPGQGMGSTQYF
>TRBV12-3/TRBV12-4|TRBJ1-2|-|many
TGTGCCAGCAGCTCTCCAGGGTATGGCTACACCTTC
CASSSPGYGYTF
>TRBV29-1|TRBJ2-5|TRBD2|-
TGCAGCGTTGTAGGGACTAGCGGAGAGACCCAGTACTTC
CSVVGTSGETQYF
>TRBV12-3/TRBV12-4|TRBJ2-7|TRBD1|-
TGTGCCAGCAGTTTAGGACAGGGTTCGGGCCACGAGCAGTACTTC
CASSLGQGSGHEQYF
>TRBV18|TRBJ2-6|-|-
TGTGCCAGCGGTCGTAATGCGGGCTTCCTCTCTGGGGCCAACGTCCTGACTTTC
CASGRNAGFLSGANVLTF
>TRBV28|TRBJ2-2|-|few
TGTGCCAGCAGAAACCGGGTCGCCCTCGGTGGGAGCACCGGGGAGCTGTTTTTT
CASRNRVALGGSTGELFF
>TRBV20-1|TRBJ2-1|-|few
TGCAGTGCAATATCCAATGAGCAGTTCTTC
CSAISNEQFF
>TRBV6-2/TRBV6-3|TRBJ1-1|TRBD1|many
TGTGCCAGCAACGTCGGGACAGCTAAGGGTGAAGCTTTCTTT
CASNVGTAKGEAFF
>TRBV28|TRBJ2-3|TRBD2|-
TGTGCCAGCGCCGGGACTAGCGGCGATACGCAGTATTTT
CASAGTSGDTQYF